This T cell receptor (beta chain) was sequenced in a study of metastatic and nonmetastatic thyroid tumors. Each patient came to thyroid surgery without any prior treatment (of any kind). The CDR3 covers 14 residues. Germline values: CDR1 MNHNS, CDR2 SASEGT. TCRdb re-processed the PCR reads through MiXCR. The table has some 26,000 clones, roughly 3.7% seen once. General study findings and limits: TCR beta diversity was reportedly significantly higher in malignant thyroid tumors than benign nodules, in blood and tumor.

With respect to this clone: The antigen is undetermined. An end of the junction differs from the germline gene, which may be a read error.

The material sequenced was blood. The chain carries TRBV6-1 and TRBJ2-7; D unclear. The clonotype was recovered from a male donor with papillary thyroid cancer or a benign thyroid nodule (not recorded which). Some clones in this sample may be carry-over from other donors' samples. CDR3 sequence (DNA): TGTGCCAGCAATGAACTGCTGGGAACCTTCGACCAGTACTTC. Its translation is CASNELLGTFDQYF.